This T cell receptor beta chain emerged from a study of T cells expressing NK-cell markers. Overall study context: Source material for TCR beta repertoires consisted of sorted CD3+CD56+NKG2C+, CD3+CD56+NKG2C- and CD3+CD56-NKG2C+ T cells.

Per the germline V gene, CDR1 is LNHDA and CDR2 is SQIVND (reference sequence). This CDR3 comprises 12 residues. One entry per CDR3 protein, without DNA, is what TCRdb gives after re-calling the 5' RACE reads. This listing includes under 3,500 distinct CDR3 sequences. The sequence came from a man aged 18-70 years in good health. The J gene is TRBJ2-7, the V gene TRBV19; TCRdb reports TRBD1, a call that lacks DNA to check it against. What was sequenced was blood T cells: a sorted CD56 or NKG2C T cell subset, CD4+ or CD8+ T cells, or bulk PBMC T cells (not recorded which). This CDR3 is CASSQGRGEQYF.